This T cell receptor beta chain was captured in a study of blood T cell repertoires in COVID-19. Generated by immunoSEQ multiplex PCR, the TCRdb table keeps only in-frame clones and is missing some. Of 190,000 or so clones listed, approximately 80% were seen once; the top ten hold approximately 13%. The sequencing input was peripheral blood. The sequence came from a man over 45 who had recovered from COVID-19.

CDR3 region: CASSPEGTSGRAVVVQYF. CDR3 coding DNA: TGTGCCAGTAGTCCGGAGGGGACTAGCGGGAGGGCCGTAGTAGTCCAGTACTTC. The V gene is TRBV19, the J gene TRBJ2-7, with 16 bases that match TRBD2. The CDR3 totals 18 residues. V shed 5 bases and J 10 bases; nucleotides not matched to a gene: 17. CDR1 is LNHDA, CDR2 SQIVND, per germline (reference sequence).